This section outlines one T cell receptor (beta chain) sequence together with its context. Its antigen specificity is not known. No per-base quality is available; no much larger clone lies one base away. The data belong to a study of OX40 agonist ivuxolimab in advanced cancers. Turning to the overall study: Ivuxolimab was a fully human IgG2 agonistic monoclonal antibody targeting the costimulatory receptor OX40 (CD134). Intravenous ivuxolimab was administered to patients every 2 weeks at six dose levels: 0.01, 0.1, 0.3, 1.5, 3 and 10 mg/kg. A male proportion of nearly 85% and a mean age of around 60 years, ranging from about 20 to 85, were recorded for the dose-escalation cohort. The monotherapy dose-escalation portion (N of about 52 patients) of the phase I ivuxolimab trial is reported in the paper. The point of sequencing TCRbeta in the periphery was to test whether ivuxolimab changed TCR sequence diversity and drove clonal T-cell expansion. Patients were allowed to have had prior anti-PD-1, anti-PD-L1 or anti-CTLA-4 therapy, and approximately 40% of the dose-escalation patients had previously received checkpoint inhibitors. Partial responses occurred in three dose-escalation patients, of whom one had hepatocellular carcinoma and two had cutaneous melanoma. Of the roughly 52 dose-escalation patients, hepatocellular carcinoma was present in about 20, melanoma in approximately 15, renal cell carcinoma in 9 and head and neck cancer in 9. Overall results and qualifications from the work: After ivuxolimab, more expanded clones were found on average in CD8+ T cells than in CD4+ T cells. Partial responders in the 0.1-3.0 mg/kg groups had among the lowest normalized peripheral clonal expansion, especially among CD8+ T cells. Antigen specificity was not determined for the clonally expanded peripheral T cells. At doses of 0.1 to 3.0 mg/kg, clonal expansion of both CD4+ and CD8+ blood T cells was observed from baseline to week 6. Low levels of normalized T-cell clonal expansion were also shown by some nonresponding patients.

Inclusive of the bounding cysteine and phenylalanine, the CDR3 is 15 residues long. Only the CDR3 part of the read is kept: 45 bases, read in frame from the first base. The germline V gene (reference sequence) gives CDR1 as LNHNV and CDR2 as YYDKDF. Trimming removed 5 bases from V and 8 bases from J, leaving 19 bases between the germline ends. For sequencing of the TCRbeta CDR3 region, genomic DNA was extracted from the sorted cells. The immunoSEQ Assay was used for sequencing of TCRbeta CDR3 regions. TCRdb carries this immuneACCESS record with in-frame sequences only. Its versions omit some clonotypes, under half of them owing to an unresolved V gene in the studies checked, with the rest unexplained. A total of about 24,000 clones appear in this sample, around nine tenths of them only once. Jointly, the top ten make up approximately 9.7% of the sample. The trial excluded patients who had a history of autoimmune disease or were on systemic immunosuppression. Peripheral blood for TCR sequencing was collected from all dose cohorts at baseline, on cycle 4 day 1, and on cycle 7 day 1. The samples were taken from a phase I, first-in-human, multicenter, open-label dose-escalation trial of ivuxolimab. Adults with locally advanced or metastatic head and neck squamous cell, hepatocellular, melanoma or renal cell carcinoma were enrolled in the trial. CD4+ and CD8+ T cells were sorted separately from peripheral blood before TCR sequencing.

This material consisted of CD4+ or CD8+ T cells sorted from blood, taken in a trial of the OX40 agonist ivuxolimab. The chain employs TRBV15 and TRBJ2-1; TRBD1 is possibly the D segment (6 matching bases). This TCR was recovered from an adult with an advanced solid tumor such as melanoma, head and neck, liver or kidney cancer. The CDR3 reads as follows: CATSRVGGTLDEQFF. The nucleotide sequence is TGTGCCACCAGCCGAGTTGGGGGCACTCTGGATGAGCAGTTCTTC.